Each of the 16 T cell receptor beta chains below was sequenced from the same sample in a study of T cell responses to AZD1222 COVID-19 vaccine. Clones were read by immunoSEQ multiplex PCR, and TCRdb kept only the in-frame ones, dropping some. The table includes some 120,000 clones, about 89% detected once. The source material was peripheral blood, sampled on day 0 of AZD1222 vaccination. The receptors derive from an adult in good health.

This rearrangement joins TRBV11-2 to TRBJ2-2, with D hard to call. CDR1 is SGHAT, CDR2 FQNNGV, per germline. V was shortened by 1 base and J by 8 bases, with 8 bases between the two germline ends. The CDR3 covers 13 residues. CDR3 protein: CASSLGRWGELFF. The CDR3 nucleotides are TGTGCCAGCAGCTTAGGTAGATGGGGGGAGCTGTTTTTT.

The table lists this clone with a count of one. This sequence joins TRBV28 and TRBJ1-1; D gene uncertain. Trimming shortened V by 1 base and J by 0 bases, and 18 bases separated the two germline ends. The CDR3 runs 18 residues. CDR1 is MDHEN and CDR2 is SYDVKM in the germline V gene. The CDR3 reads CASSLYFGGSHMNTEAFF. DNA for the CDR3: TGTGCCAGCAGTTTATACTTCGGAGGCAGTCACATGAACACTGAAGCTTTCTTT. The full variable domain, in which reference TRBV28 and TRBJ1-1 provide the parts outside the CDR3, is DVKVTQSSRYLVKRTGEKVFLECVQDMDHENMFWYRQDPGLGLRLIYFSYDVKMKEKGDIPEGYSVSREKKERFSLILESASTNQTSMYLCASSLYFGGSHMNTEAFFGQGTRLTVV.

This chain links TRBV5-4 with TRBJ1-6; 7 nucleotides line up with TRBD1. The V and J ends lost 0 bases and 7 bases, in that order; junction bases with no gene match: 7. Germline V gene sequence: CDR1 SGHNT, CDR2 YYREEE (reference sequence). This CDR3 contains 16 residues. The CDR3 sequence is CASSLASQGRNSPLHF. CDR3 in DNA: TGTGCCAGCAGCTTGGCTTCACAGGGGCGGAATTCACCCCTCCACTTT.

In DNA, the CDR3 is TGTGCCAGCAGCCGGACTAGCGGGAGCGCAGATACGCAGTATTTT. Its protein product is CASSRTSGSADTQYF. The chain couples TRBV13 to TRBJ2-3; 13 nucleotides agree with TRBD2. The CDR3 covers 15 residues. CDR1 is PRHDT, CDR2 FYEKMQ, per germline (reference sequence). Germline trimming cut 5 bases from V and 4 bases from J; bases unmatched to any gene: 3.

The rearrangement joins TRBV27 to TRBJ2-3, with TRBD2 matching 8 bases. The germline gives CDR1 MNHEY, CDR2 SMNVEV (reference sequence). The V segment lost 0 bases and the J segment 4 bases; nucleotides outside the gene matches: 3. The CDR3 consists of 15 residues. CDR3 nucleotides: TGTGCCAGCAGTTTATCTCAGCGGGAGCCAGATACGCAGTATTTT. Translated: CASSLSQREPDTQYF.

The chain employs TRBV7-3 and TRBJ2-2; D is unclear. This CDR3 spans 12 amino acids. The germline gives CDR1 SGHTA, CDR2 FQGTGA. Between the trimmed V and J ends, which lost 1 base and 6 bases, there was a span of 3 bases. CDR3: CASSLIPGELFF. The CDR3 DNA reads TGTGCCAGCAGCTTAATCCCCGGGGAGCTGTTTTTT.

The V and J genes are TRBV3-1 (or the pseudogene TRBV3-2) and TRBJ1-5; 7 bases are shared with TRBD1. V dropped 1 base and J dropped 0; count of bases not matched to a gene: 6. Germline V gene lookup returns CDR1 LGHDT and CDR2 YNNKEL (reference sequence). The CDR3 is made up of 17 amino acids. CDR3 sequence reads: CASSQAAGGYSNQPQHF. CDR3 DNA: TGTGCCAGCAGCCAAGCTGCAGGGGGTTATAGCAATCAGCCCCAGCATTTT.

J is TRBJ1-1 and V is TRBV28; D is perhaps TRBD1 (5 bases). Trimming cost V 8 bases and J 11 bases, with 12 bases left between them. CDR1 is MDHEN and CDR2 is SYDVKM in the germline V gene. The CDR3 totals 10 residues. This chain's CDR3 is CASATGTAFF. The DNA for the CDR3 is TGTGCCAGCGCCACAGGCACGGCTTTCTTT.

The chain couples TRBV2 to TRBJ2-3; D call uncertain. The V and J ends lost 6 bases and 4 bases respectively, with 8 bases between them. This CDR3 has 12 residues. In germline, CDR1 is SNHLY, CDR2 FYNNEI. CDR3 in DNA: TGTGCCAGCAGAAGCCCGGCAGATACGCAGTATTTT. As protein: CASRSPADTQYF. Filled out from reference TRBV2 and TRBJ2-3, the complete variable domain reads EPEVTQTPSHQVTQMGQEVILRCVPISNHLYFYWYRQILGQKVEFLVSFYNNEISEKSEIFDDQFSVERPDGSNFTLKIRSTKLEDSAMYFCASRSPADTQYFGPGTRLTVL.

The chain uses TRBV5-4 and TRBJ1-3, with D maybe TRBD1 (5 bases). The CDR3 has 18 amino acids. The germline CDR1 and CDR2 sequences are SGHNT and YYREEE (reference sequence). V was trimmed by 3 bases and J by 0 bases, leaving 19 bases between them. The CDR3 region is CASSSGGTGRISGNTIYF. DNA for the CDR3: TGTGCCAGCAGCTCGGGTGGGACGGGCAGAATCTCTGGAAACACCATATATTTT.

The J gene is TRBJ1-2, the V gene TRBV5-5, with D perhaps TRBD1 (6 bases). Trimming pared 5 bases from V and 4 bases from J, leaving 12 bases between. Germline CDR1 SGHKS, CDR2 YYEKEE (reference sequence). The CDR3 covers 13 residues. DNA for the CDR3: TGTGCCAGCAGGCGCCTGGACAGCTATGGCTACACCTTC. This translates into CASRRLDSYGYTF.

The gene calls are TRBV5-4 and TRBJ2-7, with 14 bases that match TRBD2. Germline lookup yields CDR1 SGHNT and CDR2 YYREEE (reference sequence). The CDR3 has 16 residues. V trimming: 4 bases; J trimming: 2 bases; junction bases outside the gene matches: 5. Here the CDR3 reads CASSPGLAGGPYEQYF. The DNA for the CDR3 is TGTGCCAGCAGCCCCGGACTAGCGGGAGGCCCCTACGAGCAGTACTTC.

This rearrangement joins TRBV12-5 to TRBJ1-2; 9 bases are shared with TRBD1. The germline V gene encodes CDR1 LGHNT and CDR2 FRNRAP. This CDR3 contains 16 residues. V lost 6 bases, J lost 8 bases, and 16 bases stayed unmatched. The CDR3 loop is CASGHGTGPLLWGYTF. The CDR3 DNA follows: TGTGCTAGTGGCCATGGGACAGGGCCCCTCCTATGGGGCTACACCTTC.

In DNA form, the CDR3 reads TGTGCCAGCAGCTTGCCCGGGACAAGCCCGCGGGAGCAGTTCTTC. Its protein product is CASSLPGTSPREQFF. The genes are TRBV5-8 and TRBJ2-1; TRBD1 is a possible D gene (6 bases). This CDR3 spans 15 amino acids. V was cut by 1 base and J by 10 bases, with 18 bases left in between. Germline values: CDR1 SGHTS, CDR2 YDEGEE.

The chain links TRBV9 to TRBJ2-3, with D possibly TRBD2 on 6 matching bases. V was cut by 0 bases and J by 0 bases, with 8 bases left in between. The CDR3 spans 15 residues. Germline CDR1 and CDR2: SGDLS and YYNGEE. This chain's CDR3 is CASSVGGVSTDTQYF. In DNA form, the CDR3 reads TGTGCCAGCAGCGTAGGGGGGGTTAGCACAGATACGCAGTATTTT. Drawing the rest from reference TRBV9 and TRBJ2-3, the complete variable domain is DSGVTQTPKHLITATGQRVTLRCSPRSGDLSVYWYQQSLDQGLQFLIQYYNGEERAKGNILERFSAQQFPDLHSELNLSSLELGDSALYFCASSVGGVSTDTQYFGPGTRLTVL.

This sequence joins TRBV4-2 and TRBJ1-4; perhaps TRBD1 as D (5 bases). The CDR3 spans 16 residues. Germline V gives CDR1 LGHNA, CDR2 YNFKEQ. The V end was cut by 2 bases, the J end by 7 bases, with 17 bases between. The CDR3 nucleotides read TGTGCCAGCAGCCAATTGTTCGGCAGCGGGACTGAAAAACTGTTTTTT. This gives the protein CASSQLFGSGTEKLFF.